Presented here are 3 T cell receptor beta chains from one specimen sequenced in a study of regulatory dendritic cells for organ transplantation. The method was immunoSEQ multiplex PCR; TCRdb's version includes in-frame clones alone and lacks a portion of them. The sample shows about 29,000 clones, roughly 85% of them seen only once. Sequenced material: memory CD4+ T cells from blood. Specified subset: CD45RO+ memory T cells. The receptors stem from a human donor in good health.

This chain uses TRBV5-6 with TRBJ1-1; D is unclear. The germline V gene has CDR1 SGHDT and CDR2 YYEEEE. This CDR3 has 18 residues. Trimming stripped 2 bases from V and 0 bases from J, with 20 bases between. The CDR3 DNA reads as TGTGCCAGCAGCTTTAGGCCTTTACGGAGGAGTGTGAACACTGAAGCTTTCTTT. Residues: CASSFRPLRRSVNTEAFF.

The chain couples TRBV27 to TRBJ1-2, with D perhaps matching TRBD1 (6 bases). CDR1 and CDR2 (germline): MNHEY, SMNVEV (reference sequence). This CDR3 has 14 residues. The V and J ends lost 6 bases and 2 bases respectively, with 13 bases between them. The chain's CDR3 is CASSQLTGNYGYTF. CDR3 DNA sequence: TGTGCCAGCAGCCAACTCACAGGGAACTATGGCTACACCTTC.

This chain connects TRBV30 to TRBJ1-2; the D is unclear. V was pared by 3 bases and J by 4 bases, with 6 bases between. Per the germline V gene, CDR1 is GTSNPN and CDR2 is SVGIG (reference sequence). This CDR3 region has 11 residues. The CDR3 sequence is CAWSNLYGYTF. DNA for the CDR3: TGTGCCTGGAGCAACCTCTATGGCTACACCTTC.